The clone carrying this T cell receptor (beta chain) was detected only a few times. Assay used: immunoSEQ multiplex PCR; TCRdb lists only in-frame clones, some missing. The sample gives 52,000 or so clones, about 76% of which show up once; around 20% is in the top ten. In germline, CDR1 is KGHSH, CDR2 LQKENI. This CDR3 region has 14 residues. V shed 3 bases, J shed 5 bases, and the junction held 3 bases outside the gene matches. This sample is drawn from a study of blood T cell repertoires in COVID-19. Study background: Sites in the United States, Italy and Spain provided acute and convalescent COVID-19 samples. PBMCs, B-cell-depleted T cells, or T cells provided the cDNA or gDNA that made up the material.

This receptor was obtained from a man between 50 and 59 years old with active or convalescent COVID-19. The rearrangement links TRBV18 to TRBJ1-5, with TRBD1 identical over 8 bases. The sequencing sample was made of peripheral blood. As DNA, the CDR3 is TGTGCCAGCTCACCGGGACAGGTCGATCAGCCCCAGCATTTT. Translating it yields CASSPGQVDQPQHF.